The 5 T cell receptor beta chains given below trace back to one sample, sequenced in a study of regulatory T cells in long-lasting Graves disease. Sequencing libraries for TCR beta were prepared with iRepertoire HTBI primers and Arm-PCR of CDR3 regions. One entry per CDR3 protein, called by TCRdb with MiXCR from the multiplex PCR reads. Of 440,000 or so distinct CDR3 sequences listed, 14% to 15% were seen once; the top ten hold approximately 15%. Time point reported: newly diagnosed GD, antithyroid drugs for less than 3 months. PBMCs provided the RNA from which the TCR library was made. This sample also belongs to another study, concerning T cells in Graves' hyperthyroidism and ophthalmopathy.

This sample comprised peripheral blood mononuclear cells (PBMCs), obtained at new diagnosis, from a patient treated with antithyroid drugs. These receptors were collected from a woman between 25 and 40 years old with Graves disease.

This clonotype was recorded at least ten times. The J gene is TRBJ1-5, the V gene TRBV20-1, with TRBD1 as a possible D gene (5 bases). V lost 0 bases and J lost 5, with 14 bases in between. The V gene's germline CDR1 is DFQATT and CDR2 SNEGSKA (reference sequence). The CDR3 is 15 amino acids. CDR3 sequence (DNA): TGCAGTGCTAGAGATCCGGGGGGAGTCCATCAGCCCCAGCATTTT. Its translation is CSARDPGGVHQPQHF.

This clonotype was seen ten or more times. V gene TRBV5-1 combines with J gene TRBJ2-7; 12 bases align to TRBD2. V lost 5 bases, J lost 5 bases, and 8 bases stayed unmatched. Germline V CDR1 and CDR2: SGHRS, YFSETQ. This CDR3 has 15 amino acids. DNA for the CDR3: TGCGCCAGCAGGCCTCGGACTAGCGGGACCCACGAGCAGTACTTC. Its protein is CASRPRTSGTHEQYF.

This clonotype was seen many times. The genes are TRBV20-1 and TRBJ2-7; 8 positions agree with TRBD2. The CDR3 totals 14 residues. With V trimmed by 0 bases and J by 3 bases, 4 bases remained unmatched. Per the germline V gene, CDR1 is DFQATT and CDR2 is SNEGSKA (reference sequence). Here the CDR3 DNA reads TGCAGTGCTAGAGAAAGCGGGGGAATCTACGAGCAGTACTTC. The encoded protein is CSARESGGIYEQYF.

The genes are TRBV19 and TRBJ2-1; 8 bases line up with TRBD2. Losses at the gene ends were 5 bases for V and 9 bases for J; bases not matched to a gene: 9. Germline assignment: CDR1 LNHDA and CDR2 SQIVND (reference sequence). The CDR3 extends over 14 amino acids. CDR3 sequence reads: CASSPSLAVGEQFF. In DNA form, the CDR3 reads TGTGCCAGTAGTCCCTCACTAGCGGTCGGTGAGCAGTTCTTC.

This clonotype was observed at least ten times. V is TRBV6-1 and J is TRBJ2-5, with D maybe TRBD2 (5 bases). CDR3 length: 14 amino acids. CDR1 is MNHNS and CDR2 is SASEGT in the germline V gene. V lost 7 bases to trimming and J lost 5 bases, with 17 bases between them. The CDR3, as DNA: TGTGCCAGCAAGATACGGGGAGACTGGGAGACCCAGTACTTC. It encodes CASKIRGDWETQYF.